The rows below give T cell receptor beta chains drawn from one sample of a study of T cell responses to AZD1222 COVID-19 vaccine. Some clones are missing from TCRdb's copy, which holds only in-frame ones; the method was immunoSEQ multiplex PCR. The sample holds 150,000 to 200,000 clones, almost 95% seen once. Sequenced material: peripheral blood, taken on day 0 of AZD1222 vaccination. These receptors all stem from an adult in good health. The CDR3 runs from the conserved cysteine through the conserved F or W. Fields, in order: CDR3 protein, CDR3 DNA, V gene, D gene, clone size, J gene. D genes are given only for firm matches. Size is stated for part of the rows, as once, few or many counts, or as a class when the clone is expanded.

CDR3aa: CASSLGWVSGNTIYF
CDR3nt: TGTGCCAGCAGCTTGGGCTGGGTCTCTGGAAACACCATATATTTT
v_gene: TRBV5-5
d_gene: NA
abundance: NA
j_gene: TRBJ1-3

CDR3aa: CASLADGTTYEQYF
CDR3nt: TGTGCCAGCCTAGCCGACGGAACCACCTACGAGCAGTACTTC
v_gene: TRBV28
d_gene: NA
abundance: NA
j_gene: TRBJ2-7

CDR3aa: CASSFSGNTIYF
CDR3nt: TGTGCCAGCAGCTTTTCTGGAAACACCATATATTTT
v_gene: TRBV11-2
d_gene: NA
abundance: NA
j_gene: TRBJ1-3

CDR3aa: CASSQVYTSEGHYGYTF
CDR3nt: TGTGCCAGCAGCCAAGTCTACACTTCGGAAGGCCACTATGGCTACACCTTC
v_gene: TRBV14
d_gene: NA
abundance: NA
j_gene: TRBJ1-2

CDR3aa: CASTPWGADTGELFF
CDR3nt: TGTGCCAGTACCCCTTGGGGGGCAGACACCGGGGAGCTGTTTTTT
v_gene: TRBV19
d_gene: NA
abundance: NA
j_gene: TRBJ2-2

CDR3aa: CASSLEGGLSYGYTF
CDR3nt: TGCGCCAGCAGCTTGGAGGGGGGTTTGAGCTATGGCTACACCTTC
v_gene: TRBV5-1
d_gene: NA
abundance: NA
j_gene: TRBJ1-2

CDR3aa: CASSSPTGFVTEAFF
CDR3nt: TGCGCCAGCAGCTCTCCGACAGGGTTCGTTACTGAAGCTTTCTTT
v_gene: TRBV5-1
d_gene: TRBD1
abundance: few
j_gene: TRBJ1-1

CDR3aa: CATRGGNYEQYF
CDR3nt: TGTGCCACCCGGGGAGGGAACTACGAGCAGTACTTC
v_gene: TRBV2
d_gene: TRBD2
abundance: NA
j_gene: TRBJ2-7

CDR3aa: CASSRGLMSNQPQHF
CDR3nt: TGTGCCAGCAGTAGAGGGTTGATGAGCAATCAGCCCCAGCATTTT
v_gene: TRBV6-5
d_gene: NA
abundance: NA
j_gene: TRBJ1-5

CDR3aa: CASSLEGRGYGAEAFF
CDR3nt: TGCGCCAGCAGCTTGGAGGGGCGGGGGTACGGCGCAGAAGCTTTCTTT
v_gene: TRBV5-1
d_gene: NA
abundance: NA
j_gene: TRBJ1-1

CDR3aa: CASRGLNEKLFF
CDR3nt: TGTGCCAGCAGGGGTCTTAATGAAAAACTGTTTTTT
v_gene: TRBV2
d_gene: NA
abundance: few
j_gene: TRBJ1-4

CDR3aa: CASSRWDRPSYEQYF
CDR3nt: TGTGCCAGCAGCCGGTGGGATCGTCCTTCCTACGAGCAGTACTTC
v_gene: TRBV3-1/TRBV3-2
d_gene: NA
abundance: NA
j_gene: TRBJ2-7

CDR3aa: CASRFDSEYSPLHF
CDR3nt: TGTGCCAGTAGGTTTGACAGCGAATATTCACCCCTCCACTTT
v_gene: TRBV19
d_gene: NA
abundance: few
j_gene: TRBJ1-6

CDR3aa: CASSQEAAYSNQPQHF
CDR3nt: TGCGCCAGCAGCCAAGAGGCCGCGTATAGCAATCAGCCCCAGCATTTT
v_gene: TRBV4-1
d_gene: NA
abundance: NA
j_gene: TRBJ1-5

CDR3aa: CAISSTGNTEAFF
CDR3nt: TGTGCCATCAGCTCGACAGGGAACACTGAAGCTTTCTTT
v_gene: TRBV10-3
d_gene: NA
abundance: NA
j_gene: TRBJ1-1

CDR3aa: CASSRQGDRNQPQHF
CDR3nt: TGTGCCAGCAGCCGACAGGGGGATCGCAATCAGCCCCAGCATTTT
v_gene: TRBV11-2
d_gene: TRBD1
abundance: few
j_gene: TRBJ1-5

CDR3aa: CASSPKRGGSYNEQFF
CDR3nt: TGCGCCAGCAGCCCTAAGCGGGGGGGCTCCTACAATGAGCAGTTCTTC
v_gene: TRBV4-1
d_gene: TRBD2
abundance: NA
j_gene: TRBJ2-1

CDR3aa: CASSVIMLGSTYEQYF
CDR3nt: TGTGCCAGCAGCGTCATAATGTTGGGATCCACCTACGAGCAGTACTTC
v_gene: TRBV7-9
d_gene: NA
abundance: few
j_gene: TRBJ2-7

CDR3aa: CASSIEPTYYNTEAFF
CDR3nt: TGTGCCAGTAGTATTGAACCAACTTACTACAACACTGAAGCTTTCTTT
v_gene: TRBV19
d_gene: NA
abundance: NA
j_gene: TRBJ1-1

CDR3aa: CSFAGTGFYGYTF
CDR3nt: TGCAGCTTCGCCGGGACAGGGTTCTATGGCTACACCTTC
v_gene: TRBV29-1
d_gene: TRBD1
abundance: NA
j_gene: TRBJ1-2

CDR3aa: CASGGHPTEAFF
CDR3nt: TGTGCCAGTGGGGGACACCCCACTGAAGCTTTCTTT
v_gene: TRBV12-3/TRBV12-4
d_gene: NA
abundance: NA
j_gene: TRBJ1-1

CDR3aa: CASSLRDGSYEQYF
CDR3nt: TGTGCCAGTAGTCTCCGGGACGGCTCCTACGAGCAGTACTTC
v_gene: TRBV19
d_gene: NA
abundance: NA
j_gene: TRBJ2-7

CDR3aa: CATTGMYTEAFF
CDR3nt: TGTGCCACTACAGGGATGTACACTGAAGCTTTCTTT
v_gene: TRBV19
d_gene: NA
abundance: NA
j_gene: TRBJ1-1

CDR3aa: CASSQSPGAKYEQYF
CDR3nt: TGTGCCAGCAGCCAATCACCCGGGGCGAAGTACGAGCAGTACTTC
v_gene: TRBV16
d_gene: NA
abundance: NA
j_gene: TRBJ2-7

CDR3aa: CASSLRTYGYTF
CDR3nt: TGTGCCAGCAGTTTACGGACCTATGGCTACACCTTC
v_gene: TRBV28
d_gene: NA
abundance: NA
j_gene: TRBJ1-2

CDR3aa: CASSRGLTGGSDTQYF
CDR3nt: TGTGCCAGTAGTAGGGGGTTGACGGGGGGTTCAGATACGCAGTATTTT
v_gene: TRBV19
d_gene: TRBD2
abundance: NA
j_gene: TRBJ2-3